What follows is one T cell receptor beta chain and its context. Its antigen is not known. Sequence at one end of the junction differs from germline and may be a read error. The germline V gene has CDR1 SGHNT and CDR2 YYREEE (reference sequence). The CDR3 is made up of 11 amino acids. Method: immunoSEQ multiplex PCR; TCRdb's copy keeps in-frame clones and lacks some. The sample has 14,000 or so clones, around 80% seen once. This entry belongs to a study of OX40 agonist ivuxolimab in advanced cancers. Background on the study: The patients received ivuxolimab by intravenous route every 2 weeks at 0.01 to 10 mg/kg. General study results and limits: Relative to CD4+, CD8+ T cells held more expanded clones on average. Normalized T-cell clonal expansion was also low in a subset of nonresponders. CD4+ and CD8+ T cells in blood underwent clonal expansion by week 6 at 0.1 to 3.0 mg/kg.

The source of this sequence is an adult with an advanced solid tumor such as melanoma, head and neck, liver or kidney cancer. This chain connects TRBV5-4 to TRBJ2-1; D gene ambiguous. The sequences come from CD4+ or CD8+ T cells sorted from blood, collected in a trial of the OX40 agonist ivuxolimab. The CDR3 DNA reads TGTACCAGCACGCTGTCCGGCGAGCAGTTCTTC. Encoded protein: CTSTLSGEQFF.